Many counts were recorded for the clone carrying this T cell receptor (beta chain). These data come from a study of neurological immune-mediated disorders. Study-wide background: In a group of some 35 multiple sclerosis patients, around 31 had the relapsing-remitting type and 3 had the secondary progressive type.

Each CDR3 protein is one row after TCRdb ran MiXCR on the 5' RACE reads. The sample has about 58,000 distinct CDR3 sequences; 2% to 3% are singletons. Germline-derived CDR1 and CDR2 are DFQATT and SNEGSKA (reference sequence). Trimming removed 2 bases at V and 4 bases at J, with 8 bases between. The CDR3 consists of 12 residues. The clonotype originates from a man aged 45-60 years with multiple sclerosis. The sequenced sample was PBMCs. The genes are TRBV20-1 and TRBJ1-2; the D is unclear. CDR3 in amino acids: CSARSSSYGYTF. CDR3 DNA sequence: TGCAGTGCTAGAAGTTCTAGCTATGGCTACACCTTC.